Listed here are 9 T cell receptor beta chains from one sample, sequenced in a study of blood T cell repertoires in COVID-19 (dated by TCRdb to about 2020). Receptor amplification or capture employed the immunoSEQ multiplex PCR assay. TCRdb mirrors the immuneACCESS table, restricted to in-frame sequences. Some clones are absent from its copies; in checked studies, under half trace to an unresolved V gene, and the reason for the others is unknown. In this sample the table shows under 200,000 clones, roughly 87% of which occur a single time. Just under 4% of the sample is taken by the ten largest. Sequenced material: peripheral blood. The receptors derive from a woman in her sixties or seventies who had recovered from COVID-19.

The V call is TRBV15, the J call TRBJ1-6; D not certain. Looked up from germline, CDR1 is LNHNV and CDR2 is YYDKDF (reference sequence). The CDR3 has 16 amino acids. The V gene lost 0 bases and the J gene lost 8 bases, with 14 bases spanning the gap. CDR3 sequence reads: CATSRERASTDSPLHF. The CDR3 bases are TGTGCCACCAGCAGAGAGCGGGCCTCCACTGATTCACCCCTCCACTTT.

Here the CDR3 DNA reads TGCGCCAGCAGCGAACTAGCGGGATACAATGAGCAGTTCTTC. Translated: CASSELAGYNEQFF. V is TRBV5-1 and J is TRBJ2-1, with 10 bases that match TRBD2. V shed 4 bases and J 4 bases; nucleotides not matched to a gene: 2. The CDR3 has 14 residues. CDR1 and CDR2 from the germline V gene are SGHRS and YFSETQ.

This chain uses TRBV7-6 with TRBJ1-6; D might be TRBD1 (5 bases). V gave up 2 bases and J gave up 4 bases, with 9 bases separating them. Per the germline V gene, CDR1 is SGHVS and CDR2 is FNYEAQ. The CDR3 loop spans 15 amino acids. DNA for the CDR3: TGTGCCAGCAGCTTAAGCAGGGCTTATAATTCACCCCTCCACTTT. Amino acids: CASSLSRAYNSPLHF.

The chain carries TRBV28 and TRBJ1-2; TRBD1 matches at 8 bases. After removal of 8 bases from V and 12 bases from J, the junction contained 11 bases not matched to a gene. CDR1 is MDHEN, CDR2 SYDVKM, per germline. The CDR3 runs to 12 residues. The CDR3 DNA follows: TGTGCCAGCCAGACAGGGGCAGGGAGCCACACCTTC. The encoded protein is CASQTGAGSHTF.

The V call is TRBV28, the J call TRBJ1-5; D unresolved. The CDR3 length is 17 residues. Germline loops: CDR1 MDHEN, CDR2 SYDVKM. V was pared by 3 bases and J by 6 bases, with 21 bases between. This CDR3 is CASSFPSAGRESQPQHF. The CDR3 nucleotides read TGTGCCAGCAGTTTTCCCTCGGCAGGAAGGGAGAGTCAGCCCCAGCATTTT. The full variable domain, its missing parts supplied by reference TRBV28 and TRBJ1-5, is DVKVTQSSRYLVKRTGEKVFLECVQDMDHENMFWYRQDPGLGLRLIYFSYDVKMKEKGDIPEGYSVSREKKERFSLILESASTNQTSMYLCASSFPSAGRESQPQHFGDGTRLSIL.

V gene TRBV2 combines with J gene TRBJ1-5; no firm D call. The CDR3 runs 14 residues. V was cut by 2 bases and J by 0 bases, with 5 bases left in between. Looked up from germline, CDR1 is SNHLY and CDR2 is FYNNEI. CDR3 sequence: CASSEQASNQPQHF. Written as DNA, the CDR3 is TGTGCCAGCAGTGAACAGGCTAGCAATCAGCCCCAGCATTTT.

The chain links TRBV29-1 to TRBJ2-5; 9 nucleotides line up with TRBD2. The V and J ends lost 5 bases and 4 bases, in that order; junction bases with no gene match: 5. Per the germline V gene, CDR1 is SQVTM and CDR2 is ANQGSEA. The CDR3 contains 13 residues. The CDR3 region has the DNA TGCAGCGTTCAGCGGGGGGCGGGAGAGACCCAGTACTTC. Residues: CSVQRGAGETQYF.

This chain links TRBV6-5 with TRBJ2-1, with 7 bases that match TRBD2. The V and J ends lost 2 bases and 0 bases, in that order; junction bases with no gene match: 1. CDR1 and CDR2 from the germline V gene are MNHEY and SVGAGI. CDR3 length: 15 amino acids. The CDR3 region is CASSYGGVSYNEQFF. Written as DNA, the CDR3 is TGTGCCAGCAGTTACGGGGGGGTCTCCTACAATGAGCAGTTCTTC.

The chain carries TRBV11-1 and TRBJ1-1, with D unresolved. V lost 3 bases to trimming and J lost 5 bases, with 7 bases between them. Germline V gene sequence: CDR1 SGHAT, CDR2 FQDESV (reference sequence). This CDR3 region has 12 residues. Here the CDR3 reads CASSFEGTEAFF. DNA of the CDR3: TGTGCCAGCAGCTTCGAGGGAACTGAAGCTTTCTTT.